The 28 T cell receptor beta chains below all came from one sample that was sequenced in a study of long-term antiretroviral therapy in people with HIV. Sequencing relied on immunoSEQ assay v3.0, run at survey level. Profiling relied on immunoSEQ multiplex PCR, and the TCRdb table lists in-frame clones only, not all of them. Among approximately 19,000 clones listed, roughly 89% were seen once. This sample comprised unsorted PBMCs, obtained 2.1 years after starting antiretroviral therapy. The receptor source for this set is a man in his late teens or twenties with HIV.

CDR3 in amino acids: CASSSLMGRGSLGTDTQYF. DNA for the CDR3: TGTGCCAGCAGTTCCCTAATGGGGCGGGGGAGCCTGGGCACAGATACGCAGTATTTT. The chain joins TRBV28 to TRBJ2-3, with 7 bases that match TRBD2. The CDR3 is 19 residues long. CDR1 is MDHEN, CDR2 SYDVKM, per germline. The V gene end was trimmed by 4 bases and the J gene end by 1 base; junction bases not matched to a gene: 17.

The CDR3 spells CASSARTRPHNEQFF. The CDR3 bases are TGTGCCAGCAGCGCCCGGACTCGCCCCCACAATGAGCAGTTCTTC. The genes are TRBV9 and TRBJ2-1, with D possibly matching TRBD2 (5 bases). The V end was cut by 3 bases, the J end by 5 bases, with 15 bases between. The V gene's germline CDR1 is SGDLS and CDR2 YYNGEE. The CDR3 runs 15 residues.

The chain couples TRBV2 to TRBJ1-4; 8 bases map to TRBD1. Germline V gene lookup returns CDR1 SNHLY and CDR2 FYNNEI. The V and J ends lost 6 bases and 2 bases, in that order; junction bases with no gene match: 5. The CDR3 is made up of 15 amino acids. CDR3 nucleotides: TGTGCCAGCAGGGACAGGGTGAGGACTAATGAAAAACTGTTTTTT. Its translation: CASRDRVRTNEKLFF. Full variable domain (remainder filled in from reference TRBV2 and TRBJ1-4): EPEVTQTPSHQVTQMGQEVILRCVPISNHLYFYWYRQILGQKVEFLVSFYNNEISEKSEIFDDQFSVERPDGSNFTLKIRSTKLEDSAMYFCASRDRVRTNEKLFFGSGTQLSVL.

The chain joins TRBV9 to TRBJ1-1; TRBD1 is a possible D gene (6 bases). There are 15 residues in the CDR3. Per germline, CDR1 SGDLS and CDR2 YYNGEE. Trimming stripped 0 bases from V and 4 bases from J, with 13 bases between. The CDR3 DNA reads TGTGCCAGCAGCGTAGTACCGGGGGCCGTCACTGAAGCTTTCTTT. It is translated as CASSVVPGAVTEAFF.

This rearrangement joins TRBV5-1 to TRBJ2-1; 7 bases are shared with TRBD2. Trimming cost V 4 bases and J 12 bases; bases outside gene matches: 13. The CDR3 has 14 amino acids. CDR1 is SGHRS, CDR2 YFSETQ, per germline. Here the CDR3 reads CASSANSGTARQFF. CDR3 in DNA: TGCGCCAGCAGCGCAAACAGCGGGACTGCCCGGCAGTTCTTC.

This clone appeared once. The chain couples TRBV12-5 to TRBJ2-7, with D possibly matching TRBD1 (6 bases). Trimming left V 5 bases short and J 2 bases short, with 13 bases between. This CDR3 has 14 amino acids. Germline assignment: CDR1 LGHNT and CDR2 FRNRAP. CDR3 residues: CASGLAGVPYEQYF. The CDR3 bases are TGTGCTAGTGGTCTTGCAGGGGTCCCCTACGAGCAGTACTTC. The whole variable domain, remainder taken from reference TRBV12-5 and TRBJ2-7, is DARVTQTPRHKVTEMGQEVTMRCQPILGHNTVFWYRQTMMQGLELLAYFRNRAPLDDSGMPKDRFSAEMPDATLATLKIQPSEPRDSAVYFCASGLAGVPYEQYFGPGTRLTVT.

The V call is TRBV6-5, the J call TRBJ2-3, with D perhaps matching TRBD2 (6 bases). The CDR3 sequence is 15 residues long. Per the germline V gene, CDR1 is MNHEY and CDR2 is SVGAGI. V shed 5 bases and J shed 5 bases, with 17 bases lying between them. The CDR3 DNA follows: TGTGCCAGCAGTGTGATGCCGGCGGGGCAAGATACGCAGTATTTT. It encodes CASSVMPAGQDTQYF.

The CDR3 loop reads CASSLAVSRTRYEQYF. Here the CDR3 DNA reads TGTGCCAGCAGCTTAGCAGTCAGTAGGACACGCTACGAGCAGTACTTC. The chain recombines TRBV7-2 with TRBJ2-7; D is perhaps TRBD1 (5 bases). CDR3 length: 16 amino acids. Trimming cost V 0 bases and J 3 bases, with 15 bases left between them. CDR1 and CDR2 (germline): SGHTA, FQGNSA. The variable domain in full, completed from reference TRBV7-2 and TRBJ2-7, reads GAGVSQSPSNKVTEKGKDVELRCDPISGHTALYWYRQSLGQGLEFLIYFQGNSAPDKSGLPSDRFSAERTGGSVSTLTIQRTQQEDSAVYLCASSLAVSRTRYEQYFGPGTRLTVT.

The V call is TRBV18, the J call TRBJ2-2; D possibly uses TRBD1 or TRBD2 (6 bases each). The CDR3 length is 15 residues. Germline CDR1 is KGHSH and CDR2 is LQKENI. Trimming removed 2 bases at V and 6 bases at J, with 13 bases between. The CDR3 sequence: CASSPRNREAGELFF. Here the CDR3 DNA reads TGTGCCAGCTCACCAAGGAACAGGGAGGCCGGGGAGCTGTTTTTT.

The chain's CDR3 is CASSREVGLQHEQYF. Written as DNA, the CDR3 is TGCGCCAGCAGCCGAGAGGTAGGTCTCCAGCACGAGCAGTACTTC. V gene TRBV5-1 combines with J gene TRBJ2-7; D gene uncertain. This CDR3 has 15 residues. Germline loops: CDR1 SGHRS, CDR2 YFSETQ. V was clipped by 4 bases and J by 5 bases, with 19 bases between them.

The CDR3 sequence is CASSHSPPRQGNYGYTF. The CDR3 coding sequence is TGTGCCAGCAGCCACTCCCCACCCAGACAGGGCAACTATGGCTACACCTTC. The J gene is TRBJ1-2, the V gene TRBV7-6, with TRBD1 identical over 7 bases. Trimming cost V 5 bases and J 2 bases; bases outside gene matches: 14. The CDR3 loop spans 17 amino acids. The germline gives CDR1 SGHVS, CDR2 FNYEAQ.

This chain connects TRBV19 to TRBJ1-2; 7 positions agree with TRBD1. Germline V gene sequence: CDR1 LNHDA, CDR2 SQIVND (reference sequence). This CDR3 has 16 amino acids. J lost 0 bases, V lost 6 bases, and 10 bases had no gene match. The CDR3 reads CASSRPRQGPNYGYTF. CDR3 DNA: TGTGCCAGTAGCCGACCCCGACAGGGCCCTAACTATGGCTACACCTTC.

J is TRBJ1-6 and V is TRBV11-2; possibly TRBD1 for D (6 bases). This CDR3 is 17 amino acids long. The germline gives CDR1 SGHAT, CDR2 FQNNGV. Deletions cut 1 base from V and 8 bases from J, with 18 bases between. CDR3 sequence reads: CASSLVPTRGGDSPLHF. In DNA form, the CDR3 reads TGTGCCAGCAGCTTAGTACCTACCAGGGGTGGGGATTCACCCCTCCACTTT. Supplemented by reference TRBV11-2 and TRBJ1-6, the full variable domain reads EAGVAQSPRYKIIEKRQSVAFWCNPISGHATLYWYQQILGQGPKLLIQFQNNGVVDDSQLPKDRFSAERLKGVDSTLKIQPAKLEDSAVYLCASSLVPTRGGDSPLHFGNGTRLTVT.

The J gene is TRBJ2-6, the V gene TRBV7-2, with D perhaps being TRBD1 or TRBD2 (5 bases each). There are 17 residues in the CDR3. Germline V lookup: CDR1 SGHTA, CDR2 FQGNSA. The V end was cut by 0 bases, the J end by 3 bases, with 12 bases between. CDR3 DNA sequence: TGTGCCAGCAGCTTAGCGACCGGGACCCTTGGGGCCAACGTCCTGACTTTC. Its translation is CASSLATGTLGANVLTF.

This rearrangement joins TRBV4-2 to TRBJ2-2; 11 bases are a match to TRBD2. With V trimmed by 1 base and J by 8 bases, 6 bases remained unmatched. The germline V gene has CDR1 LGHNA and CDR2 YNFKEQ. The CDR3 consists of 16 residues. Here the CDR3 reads CASSQGSGGAPGELFF. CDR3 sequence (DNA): TGTGCCAGCAGCCAAGGTAGCGGGGGGGCCCCTGGGGAGCTGTTTTTT.

CDR3 DNA sequence: TGTGCCAGCAGCAAGGAGGGGCCGTCCTACGAGCAGTACTTC. Translation gives CASSKEGPSYEQYF. This sequence joins TRBV5-5 and TRBJ2-7; the D gene is possibly TRBD2 (6 bases). Deletions cut 4 bases from V and 1 base from J, with 12 bases between. The CDR3 sequence is 14 residues long. Germline CDR1 and CDR2: SGHKS and YYEKEE (reference sequence).

CDR3 amino acids: CASSYGLAVTDTQYF. In DNA, the CDR3 is TGTGCCAGCAGTTACGGGCTAGCGGTCACAGATACGCAGTATTTT. The V and J genes are TRBV6-6 and TRBJ2-3; 7 bases line up with TRBD2. V lost 2 bases, J lost 2 bases, and 4 bases stayed unmatched. The CDR3 has 15 amino acids. Germline values: CDR1 MNHNY, CDR2 SVGAGI (reference sequence).

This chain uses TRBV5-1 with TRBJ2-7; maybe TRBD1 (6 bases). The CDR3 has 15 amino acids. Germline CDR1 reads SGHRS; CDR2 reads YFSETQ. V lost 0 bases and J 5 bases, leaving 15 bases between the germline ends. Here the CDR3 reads CASSLAQGMIHEQYF. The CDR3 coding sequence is TGCGCCAGCAGCTTGGCACAGGGAATGATCCACGAGCAGTACTTC.

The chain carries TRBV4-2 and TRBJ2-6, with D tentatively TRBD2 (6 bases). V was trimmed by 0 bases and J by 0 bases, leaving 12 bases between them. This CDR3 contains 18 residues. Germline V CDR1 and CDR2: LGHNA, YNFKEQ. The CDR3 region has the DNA TGTGCCAGCAGCCAAGAGGGGGTAGCGGCCTCTGGGGCCAACGTCCTGACTTTC. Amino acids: CASSQEGVAASGANVLTF.

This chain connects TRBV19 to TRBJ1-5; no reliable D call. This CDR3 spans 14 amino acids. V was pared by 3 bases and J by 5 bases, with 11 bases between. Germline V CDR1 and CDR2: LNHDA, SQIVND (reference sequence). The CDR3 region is CASSISTPDQPQHF. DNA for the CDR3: TGTGCCAGTAGTATCTCCACACCTGATCAGCCCCAGCATTTT. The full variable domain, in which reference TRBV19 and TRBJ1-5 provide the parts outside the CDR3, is DGGITQSPKYLFRKEGQNVTLSCEQNLNHDAMYWYRQDPGQGLRLIYYSQIVNDFQKGDIAEGYSVSREKKESFPLTVTSAQKNPTAFYLCASSISTPDQPQHFGDGTRLSIL.

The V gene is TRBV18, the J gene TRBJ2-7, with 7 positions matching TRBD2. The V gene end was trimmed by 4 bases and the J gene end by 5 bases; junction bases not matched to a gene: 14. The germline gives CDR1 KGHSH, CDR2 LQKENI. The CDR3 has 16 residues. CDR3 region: CASSLYDGRPGDEQYF. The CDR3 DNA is TGTGCCAGCTCACTTTATGACGGGAGGCCCGGGGACGAGCAGTACTTC.

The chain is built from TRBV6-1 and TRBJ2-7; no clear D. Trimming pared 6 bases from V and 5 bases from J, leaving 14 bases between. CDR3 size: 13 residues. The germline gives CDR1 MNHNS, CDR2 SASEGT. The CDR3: CASSKTLGNEQYF. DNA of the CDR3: TGTGCCAGCAGCAAAACGCTAGGAAACGAGCAGTACTTC.

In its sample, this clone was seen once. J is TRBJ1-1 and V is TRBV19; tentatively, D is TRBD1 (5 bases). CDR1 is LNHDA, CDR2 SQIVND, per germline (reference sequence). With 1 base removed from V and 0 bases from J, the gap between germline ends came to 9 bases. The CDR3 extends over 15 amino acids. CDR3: CASSIAKGMNTEAFF. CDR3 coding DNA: TGTGCCAGTAGTATAGCTAAGGGGATGAACACTGAAGCTTTCTTT.

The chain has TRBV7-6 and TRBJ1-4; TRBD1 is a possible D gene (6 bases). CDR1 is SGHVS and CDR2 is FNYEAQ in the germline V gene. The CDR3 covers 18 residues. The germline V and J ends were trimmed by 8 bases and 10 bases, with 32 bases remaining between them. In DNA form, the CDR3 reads TGTGCCAGCCCGGGGGGCTGGACAGCCGGTTTATTTGATGGAAAACTGTTTTTT. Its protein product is CASPGGWTAGLFDGKLFF.

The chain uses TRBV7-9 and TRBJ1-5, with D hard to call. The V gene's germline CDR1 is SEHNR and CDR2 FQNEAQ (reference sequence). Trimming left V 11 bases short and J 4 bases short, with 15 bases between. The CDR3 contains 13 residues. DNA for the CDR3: TGTGCCTCCCACGGTGACCCTAATCAGCCCCAGCATTTT. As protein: CASHGDPNQPQHF.

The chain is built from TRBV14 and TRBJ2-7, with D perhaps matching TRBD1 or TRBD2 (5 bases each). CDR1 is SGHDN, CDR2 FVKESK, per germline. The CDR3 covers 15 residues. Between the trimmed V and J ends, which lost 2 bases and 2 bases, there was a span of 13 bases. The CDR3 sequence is CASSQLGTAAYEQYF. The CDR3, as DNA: TGTGCCAGCAGCCAACTCGGGACGGCCGCCTACGAGCAGTACTTC.

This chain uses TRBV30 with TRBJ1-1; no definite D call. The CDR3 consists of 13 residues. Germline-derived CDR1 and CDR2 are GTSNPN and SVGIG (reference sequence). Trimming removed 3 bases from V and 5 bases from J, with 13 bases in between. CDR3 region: CAWRTYTDTEAFF. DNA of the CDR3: TGTGCCTGGAGAACTTATACAGATACTGAAGCTTTCTTT.

The CDR3 DNA follows: TGTGCCAGCAGTTTCCGTTGGAGCGGGACTAATGAGCAGTTCTTC. Amino acids: CASSFRWSGTNEQFF. The chain links TRBV6-6 to TRBJ2-1; 7 bases agree with TRBD2. Unmatched junction bases numbered 10, after V lost 4 bases and J lost 7 bases. This CDR3 is built from 15 residues. Germline V gene data show CDR1 as MNHNY and CDR2 as SVGAGI (reference sequence).